This TCR beta chain was sequenced in a study of PD-L1 blockade in urothelial cancer. Study-wide background: In the patient group, about 85% of the roughly 29 were males with bladder-origin urothelial cancer.

The repertoire was sequenced with immunoSEQ multiplex PCR; TCRdb's copy has only in-frame clones and lacks some. This sample has 60,000 to 75,000 clones; 84% occur once, and the top ten carry approximately 10%. This CDR3 has 17 amino acids. Germline V gene data show CDR1 as SNHLY and CDR2 as FYNNEI. With 1 base removed from V and 3 bases from J, the gap between germline ends came to 19 bases. Time point given: pretreatment peripheral blood. Urothelial carcinoma, locally advanced or metastatic, affected the patients. Per-patient samples, pretreatment and on-treatment, numbered 1 to 8. The origin of this receptor is a woman between 70 and 85 years old with urothelial cancer. The input for sequencing was PBMCs, taken around atezolizumab (anti-PD-L1) treatment. The chain has TRBV2 and TRBJ2-7; D is possibly TRBD1 (6 bases). CDR3 region: CASSEEVRTATHYEQYF. CDR3 DNA: TGTGCCAGCAGTGAAGAAGTAAGGACAGCGACCCACTACGAGCAGTACTTC.